The rows below give T cell receptor beta chains drawn from one sample of a study of early T cells in non-severe SARS-CoV-2 infection. MiXCR was run by TCRdb on the 5' RACE reads, yielding one entry per CDR3 protein. The sample carries around 30,000 distinct CDR3 sequences, 8% to 9.5% recorded once. Sequenced material: whole blood. The receptors were gathered from an adult who was a healthcare worker with PCR-confirmed SARS-CoV-2 infection or an uninfected control (not recorded which). Each CDR3 is given with its conserved first and last residue. D genes are given only for firm matches.

>-|TRBV5-1
CASSPSAGTNQPQHF
>TRBD1|TRBV13
CASSQMGQGQETQYF
>-|TRBV27
CASSFAGNTPNEQFF
>TRBD1|TRBV20-1
CSARDGTGGNEQFF
>TRBD1|TRBV7-9
CASSPTGGWNTGELFF
>-|TRBV5-1
CASSLEAGNTGELFF
>-|TRBV11-2
CASSLRADRSYNEQFF
>-|TRBV12-3/TRBV12-4
CASSLRQALTEAFF
>-|TRBV20-1
CSARDIQEGYEQYF
>-|TRBV7-9
CASSFISYEQYF
>TRBD1|TRBV7-7
CASSRRTGDYNEQFF
>-|TRBV20-1
CSAREGDRVNTGELFF
>-|TRBV4-2
CASSQVGGEVFF
>-|TRBV27
CASSIIWDYNEQFF
>-|TRBV7-2
CASSFRSYNEQFF
>-|TRBV5-1
CASSPSSANTGELFF
>-|TRBV18
CASLGGNEKLFF
>-|TRBV5-1
CASSIGEGTQYF
>-|TRBV29-1
CSVDDYGYTF
>-|TRBV5-4
CASSSPSGSLGYGYTF
>-|TRBV20-1
CSAQEYRGGKTQYF
>-|TRBV20-1
CSAMVAGALAFF
>-|TRBV5-1
CASSLVGSTDTQYF